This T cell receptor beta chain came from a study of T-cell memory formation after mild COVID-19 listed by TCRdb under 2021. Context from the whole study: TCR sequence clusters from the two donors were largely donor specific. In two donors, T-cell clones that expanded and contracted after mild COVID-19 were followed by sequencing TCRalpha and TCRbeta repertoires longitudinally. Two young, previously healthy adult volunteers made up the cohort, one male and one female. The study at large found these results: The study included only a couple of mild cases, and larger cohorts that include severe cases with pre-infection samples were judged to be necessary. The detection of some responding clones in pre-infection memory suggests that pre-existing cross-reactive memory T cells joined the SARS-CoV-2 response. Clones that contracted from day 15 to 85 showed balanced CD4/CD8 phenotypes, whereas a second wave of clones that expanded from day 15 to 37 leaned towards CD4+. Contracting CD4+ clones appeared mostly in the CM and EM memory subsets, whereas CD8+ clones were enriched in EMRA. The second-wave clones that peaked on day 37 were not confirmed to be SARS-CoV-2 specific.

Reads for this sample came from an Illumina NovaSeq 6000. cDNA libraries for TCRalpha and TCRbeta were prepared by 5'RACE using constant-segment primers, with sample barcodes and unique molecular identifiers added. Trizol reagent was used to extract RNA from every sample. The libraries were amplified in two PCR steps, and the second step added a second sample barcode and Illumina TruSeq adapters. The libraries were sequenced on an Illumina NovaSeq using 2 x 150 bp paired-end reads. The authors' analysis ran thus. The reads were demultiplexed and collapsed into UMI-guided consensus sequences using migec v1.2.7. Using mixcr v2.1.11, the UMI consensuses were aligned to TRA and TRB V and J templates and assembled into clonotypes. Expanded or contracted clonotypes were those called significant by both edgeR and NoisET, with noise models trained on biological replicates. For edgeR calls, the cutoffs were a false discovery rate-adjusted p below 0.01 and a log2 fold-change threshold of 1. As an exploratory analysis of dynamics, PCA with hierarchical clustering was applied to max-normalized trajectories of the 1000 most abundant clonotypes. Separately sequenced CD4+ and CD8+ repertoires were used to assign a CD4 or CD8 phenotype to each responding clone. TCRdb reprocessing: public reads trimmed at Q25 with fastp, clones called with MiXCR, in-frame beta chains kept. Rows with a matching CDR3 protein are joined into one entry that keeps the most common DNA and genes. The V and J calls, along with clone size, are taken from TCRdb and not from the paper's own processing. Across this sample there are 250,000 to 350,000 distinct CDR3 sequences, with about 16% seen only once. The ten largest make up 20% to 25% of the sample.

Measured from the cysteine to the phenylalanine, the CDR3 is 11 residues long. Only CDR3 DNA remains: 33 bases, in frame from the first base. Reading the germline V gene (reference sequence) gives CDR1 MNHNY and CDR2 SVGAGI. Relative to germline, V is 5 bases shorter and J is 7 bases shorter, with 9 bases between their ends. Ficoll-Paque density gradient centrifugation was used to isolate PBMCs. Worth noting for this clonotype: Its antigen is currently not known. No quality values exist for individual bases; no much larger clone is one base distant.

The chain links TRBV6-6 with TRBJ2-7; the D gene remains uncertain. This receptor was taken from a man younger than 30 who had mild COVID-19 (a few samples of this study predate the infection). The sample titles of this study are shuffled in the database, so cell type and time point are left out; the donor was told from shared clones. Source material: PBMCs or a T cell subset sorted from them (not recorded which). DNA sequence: TGTGCCAGCAGTACCCAAGAGGAGCAGTACTTC. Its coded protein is CASSTQEEQYF.